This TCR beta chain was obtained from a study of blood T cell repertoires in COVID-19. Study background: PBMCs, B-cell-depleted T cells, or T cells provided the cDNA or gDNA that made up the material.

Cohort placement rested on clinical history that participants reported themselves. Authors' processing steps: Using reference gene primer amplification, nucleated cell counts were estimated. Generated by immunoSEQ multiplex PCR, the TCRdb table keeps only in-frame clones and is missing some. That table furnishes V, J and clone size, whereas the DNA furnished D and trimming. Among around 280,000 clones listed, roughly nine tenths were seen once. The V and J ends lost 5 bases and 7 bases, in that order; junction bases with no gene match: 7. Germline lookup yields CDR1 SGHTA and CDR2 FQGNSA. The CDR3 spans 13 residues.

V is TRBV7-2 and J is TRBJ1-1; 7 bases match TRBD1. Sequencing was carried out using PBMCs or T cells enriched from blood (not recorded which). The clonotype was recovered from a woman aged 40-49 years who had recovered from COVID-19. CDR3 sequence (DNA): TGTGCCAGCAGCACCGGACAGGTGGGTGAAGCTTTCTTT. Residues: CASSTGQVGEAFF. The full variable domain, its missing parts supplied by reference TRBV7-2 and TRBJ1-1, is GAGVSQSPSNKVTEKGKDVELRCDPISGHTALYWYRQSLGQGLEFLIYFQGNSAPDKSGLPSDRFSAERTGGSVSTLTIQRTQQEDSAVYLCASSTGQVGEAFFGQGTRLTVV.